The T cell receptor beta chain described here comes from a study of T-cell reconstitution after alpha-beta-depleted transplantation in children. Whole-study findings and limits: Surviving recipient T cells and thymic progenitors accounted for the high day-60 TCRbeta diversity observed in some patients. T cells produced anew were the main source of T-cell counts and diversity one year after transplant. The study reportedly traced alpha-beta T cells about two months after transplant to several hundred expanded graft clones.

This CDR3 region has 15 residues. Trimming left V 2 bases short and J 9 bases short, with 14 bases between. Unique molecular identifiers were used to barcode this TCRbeta library. Via MiXCR, TCRdb re-called the PCR reads, giving one row per CDR3 protein. The sample holds about 580,000 distinct CDR3 sequences; under 30% are singletons and the top ten take around 14%. Worth noting for this clonotype: Its matching antigen is unknown.

The specimen comprised PBMCs, mostly from graft donor cells, sampled 360 days after TCRalphabeta/CD19-depleted stem cell transplant. The chain has TRBV12-3 or TRBV12-4 and TRBJ1-6, with a tentative D call TRBD1 (6 bases). This receptor was identified in a boy under three years old who had a stem cell transplant for acute myeloid leukemia, so the T cells may come from the graft donor. The CDR3 DNA sequence: TGTGCCAGCAGTTTACCGACAGGTAGGGGTTCACCCCTCCACTTT. It yields the protein CASSLPTGRGSPLHF.